What follows are 21 T cell receptor beta chains derived from one specimen sequenced in a study of CD8 T cells in Susac syndrome. A quantity of about 0.5 to 1 ug RNA underwent reverse transcription using random hexamers. TCRdb passed the immunoSEQ multiplex PCR reads through MiXCR, listing each CDR3 protein once. The table lists roughly 150,000 distinct CDR3 sequences, approximately 95% of them singletons. Material for sequencing was CD8+ T cells from PBMCs. Receptor source: a human donor with Susac syndrome.

The genes are TRBV27 and TRBJ1-1; no firm D call. The V and J ends lost 2 bases and 5 bases respectively, with 15 bases between them. Germline assignment: CDR1 MNHEY and CDR2 SMNVEV (reference sequence). The CDR3 extends over 15 amino acids. CDR3 protein: CASSLGPWERTEAFF. The CDR3 DNA follows: TGTGCCAGCAGTTTAGGGCCGTGGGAGAGGACTGAAGCTTTCTTT.

This chain uses TRBV27 with TRBJ1-5; 7 bases align to TRBD1. V was clipped by 6 bases and J by 3 bases; unmatched bases: 2. The CDR3 is 13 residues long. Per germline, CDR1 MNHEY and CDR2 SMNVEV (reference sequence). The DNA for the CDR3 is TGTGCCAGCAGGACAGGGATCAATCAGCCCCAGCATTTT. Translating gives CASRTGINQPQHF.

This sequence joins TRBV16 and TRBJ2-7, with TRBD1 matching over 7 bases. Germline CDR1 and CDR2: KGHSY and FQNENV. Trimming cost V 2 bases and J 3 bases; bases outside gene matches: 10. The CDR3 runs 16 residues. CDR3 region: CASSQPTGTAIYEQYF. The DNA of the CDR3 is TGTGCCAGCAGCCAACCTACCGGGACAGCAATCTACGAGCAGTACTTC.

The chain carries TRBV6-4 and TRBJ1-4, with 9 bases identical to TRBD1. CDR3 length equals 21 residues. Germline V gene sequence: CDR1 MRHNA, CDR2 SNTAGT. The V and J ends lost 2 bases and 5 bases, in that order; junction bases with no gene match: 21. The CDR3 sequence: CASSDPAGTGSFRTYNEKLFF. CDR3 coding DNA: TGTGCCAGCAGTGACCCTGCCGGGACAGGGTCTTTCCGAACCTACAATGAAAAACTGTTTTTT.

In its sample, this clonotype was seen a few times. The rearrangement uses TRBV6-1 and TRBJ1-2; D unresolved. The CDR3 loop spans 12 amino acids. Germline V lookup: CDR1 MNHNS, CDR2 SASEGT. V gave up 6 bases and J gave up 2 bases, with 7 bases separating them. The CDR3 coding sequence is TGTGCCAGCAGCGAGGAAAACTATGGCTACACCTTC. Translating gives CASSEENYGYTF.

CDR3 DNA: TGCAGCAGCTCCGCCGGGACACCATACGAGCAGTACTTC. Translation: CSSSAGTPYEQYF. The chain uses TRBV20-1 and TRBJ2-7; D may be TRBD1 (6 bases). CDR1 and CDR2 (germline): DFQATT, SNEGSKA (reference sequence). The CDR3 spans 13 residues.

V and J are TRBV10-1 and TRBJ2-1, with 11 nucleotides matching TRBD2. The V gene's germline CDR1 is WNHNN and CDR2 SYGVQD (reference sequence). Losses at the gene ends were 2 bases for V and 7 bases for J; bases not matched to a gene: 1. This CDR3 has 14 residues. The CDR3: CASSETSGSNEQFF. The CDR3 coding sequence is TGCGCCAGCAGTGAGACTAGCGGGAGTAATGAGCAGTTCTTC.

The genes are TRBV10-2 and TRBJ1-2; tentatively, D is TRBD1 (6 bases). V lost 6 bases and J lost 1, with 12 bases in between. The CDR3 loop spans 14 amino acids. Germline CDR1 WSHSY, CDR2 SAAADI. The CDR3 reads CASSGTNRNYGYTF. DNA of the CDR3: TGCGCCAGCAGCGGGACAAACCGTAACTATGGCTACACCTTC.

This rearrangement joins TRBV5-1 to TRBJ1-1; D might be TRBD1 (6 bases). CDR3 length: 16 amino acids. V was pared by 3 bases and J by 3 bases, with 18 bases between. Germline V CDR1 and CDR2: SGHRS, YFSETQ. The CDR3 region has the DNA TGCGCCAGCAGCTACTTAACGACAGGTTGGGACACTGAAGCTTTCTTT. It specifies CASSYLTTGWDTEAFF.

The chain joins TRBV30 to TRBJ1-1; D is ambiguous. V gave up 3 bases and J gave up 11 bases, with 16 bases separating them. Germline V gene sequence: CDR1 GTSNPN, CDR2 SVGIG (reference sequence). The CDR3 consists of 12 residues. CDR3 nucleotide sequence: TGTGCCTGGAGCCTAAGGGCCTCCTTTGCTTTCTTT. Encoded protein: CAWSLRASFAFF.

The chain couples TRBV30 to TRBJ1-5, with D possibly TRBD1 on 5 matching bases. The CDR3 is 14 residues long. The germline V gene has CDR1 GTSNPN and CDR2 SVGIG (reference sequence). The germline V and J ends were trimmed by 1 base and 2 bases, with 9 bases remaining between them. The CDR3 loop reads CAWSDTGGNQPQHF. CDR3 DNA sequence: TGTGCCTGGAGTGATACAGGAGGCAATCAGCCCCAGCATTTT. Together with reference TRBV30 and TRBJ1-5, the CDR3 gives the full variable domain: SQTIHQWPATLVQPVGSPLSLECTVEGTSNPNLYWYRQAAGRGLQLLFYSVGIGQISSEVPQNLSASRPQDRQFILSSKKLLLSDSGFYLCAWSDTGGNQPQHFGDGTRLSIL.

The gene calls are TRBV5-3 and TRBJ2-1; D unresolved. TRBV5-3 is an ORF, with its function uncertain. Deletions cut 4 bases from V and 8 bases from J, with 25 bases between. This CDR3 contains 17 residues. The CDR3 here is CARSRYNDDPRLDEQFF. The CDR3 nucleotides are TGTGCCAGAAGCCGATACAACGACGACCCCAGATTGGATGAGCAGTTCTTC.

The rearrangement links TRBV10-2 to TRBJ2-7, with TRBD1 identical over 12 bases. There are 16 residues in the CDR3. CDR1 and CDR2 from the germline V gene are WSHSY and SAAADI. V lost 0 bases to trimming and J lost 5 bases; unmatched junction nucleotides: 5. CDR3 DNA: TGCGCCAGCAGTGAGTCTGGGACAGGGGGCTTCAACGAGCAGTACTTC. This translates into CASSESGTGGFNEQYF.

A single count supports this clonotype. The CDR3 nucleotides read TGCGCCAGCAGCCAAGGGGCAGGGACCTACGAGCAGTACTTC. This translates into CASSQGAGTYEQYF. The chain links TRBV4-1 to TRBJ2-7; tentatively, D is TRBD1 (5 bases). The V and J ends lost 1 base and 2 bases respectively, with 9 bases between them. The CDR3 has 14 residues. CDR1 and CDR2 (germline): MGHRA, YSYEKL.

The rearrangement links TRBV10-3 to TRBJ2-7, with 8 bases that match TRBD2. J lost 2 bases, V lost 8 bases, and 11 bases had no gene match. Germline V gene sequence: CDR1 ENHRY, CDR2 SYGVKD. The CDR3 has 15 residues. In nucleotides, the CDR3 is TGTGCCATCCTGGGGAGCGGGAGAGGAACCTACGAGCAGTACTTC. Translated: CAILGSGRGTYEQYF.

The CDR3 reads CASSQIGLAGRTGELFF. Here the CDR3 DNA reads TGTGCCAGCAGCCAGATCGGACTAGCGGGACGCACCGGGGAGCTGTTTTTT. The chain combines TRBV3-1 with TRBJ2-2; 12 positions match TRBD2. After removal of 3 bases from V and 4 bases from J, the junction contained 6 bases not matched to a gene. Germline V gene data show CDR1 as LGHDT and CDR2 as YNNKEL (reference sequence). The CDR3 sequence is 17 residues long.

This chain connects TRBV20-1 to TRBJ2-5, with D perhaps TRBD2 (7 bases). Germline values: CDR1 DFQATT, CDR2 SNEGSKA (reference sequence). Trimming took off 0 bases at V and 5 bases at J, with 16 bases between the two ends. This CDR3 is 15 amino acids long. The CDR3 protein is CSARDTRGGMETQYF. DNA of the CDR3: TGCAGTGCTAGAGATACGAGGGGGGGAATGGAGACCCAGTACTTC.

This clonotype came up once. The chain has TRBV27 and TRBJ2-5; D ambiguous. This CDR3 has 16 residues. Germline CDR1 reads MNHEY; CDR2 reads SMNVEV (reference sequence). The germline V and J ends were trimmed by 4 bases and 0 bases, with 15 bases remaining between them. The CDR3 sequence is CASSSPPGTDQETQYF. Here the CDR3 DNA reads TGTGCCAGCAGTTCCCCCCCCGGAACAGACCAAGAGACCCAGTACTTC.

The V gene is TRBV13, the J gene TRBJ1-1; 7 bases fit TRBD1. V was pared by 0 bases and J by 4 bases, with 5 bases of the junction left unmatched. Germline CDR1 is PRHDT and CDR2 is FYEKMQ (reference sequence). The CDR3 sequence is 15 residues long. The CDR3 reads CASSLGQGLGTEAFF. The CDR3 DNA is TGTGCCAGCAGCTTAGGACAGGGGCTGGGCACTGAAGCTTTCTTT.

The V gene is TRBV6-5, the J gene TRBJ2-1; TRBD1 aligns across 9 bases. V was clipped by 10 bases and J by 4 bases; unmatched bases: 5. From germline, CDR1 is MNHEY and CDR2 SVGAGI. CDR3 length: 13 residues. CDR3 nucleotide sequence: TGTGCCACGGGACAGGGACCTTACAATGAGCAGTTCTTC. Translating gives CATGQGPYNEQFF.

This clonotype was seen just once. This rearrangement joins TRBV3-1 to TRBJ2-7; 8 positions agree with TRBD1. Germline CDR1 LGHDT, CDR2 YNNKEL (reference sequence). This CDR3 comprises 19 residues. Trimming cost V 4 bases and J 0 bases; bases outside gene matches: 17. The CDR3 here is CASSLQPGTGNPTSYEQYF. The CDR3 DNA sequence: TGTGCCAGCAGCCTCCAGCCCGGGACAGGAAATCCCACCTCCTACGAGCAGTACTTC.